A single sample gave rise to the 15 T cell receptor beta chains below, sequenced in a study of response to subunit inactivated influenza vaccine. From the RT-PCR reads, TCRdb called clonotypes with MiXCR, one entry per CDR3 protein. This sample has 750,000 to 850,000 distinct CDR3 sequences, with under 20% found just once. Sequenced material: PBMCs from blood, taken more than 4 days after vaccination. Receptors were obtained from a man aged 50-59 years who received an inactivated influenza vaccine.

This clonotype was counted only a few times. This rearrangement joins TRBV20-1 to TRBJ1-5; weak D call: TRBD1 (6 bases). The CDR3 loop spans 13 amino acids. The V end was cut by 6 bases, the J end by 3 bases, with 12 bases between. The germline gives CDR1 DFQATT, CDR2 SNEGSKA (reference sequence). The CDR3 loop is CSAQGQHNQPQHF. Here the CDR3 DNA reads TGCAGTGCCCAAGGACAGCACAATCAGCCCCAGCATTTT.

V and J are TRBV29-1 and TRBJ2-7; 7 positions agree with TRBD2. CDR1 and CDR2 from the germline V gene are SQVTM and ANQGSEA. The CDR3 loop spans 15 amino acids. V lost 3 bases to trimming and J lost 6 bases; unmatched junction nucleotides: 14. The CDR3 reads CSVEGREGRLGEQYF. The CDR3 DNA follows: TGCAGCGTTGAGGGCAGGGAGGGACGGTTGGGCGAGCAGTACTTC.

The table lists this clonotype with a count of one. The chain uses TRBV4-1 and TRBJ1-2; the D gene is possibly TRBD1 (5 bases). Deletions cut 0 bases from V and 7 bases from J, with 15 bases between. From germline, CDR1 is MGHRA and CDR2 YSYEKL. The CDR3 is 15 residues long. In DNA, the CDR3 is TGCGCCAGCAGCCAAGATTGGAGTTTGGACACTGGCTACACCTTC. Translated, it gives CASSQDWSLDTGYTF.

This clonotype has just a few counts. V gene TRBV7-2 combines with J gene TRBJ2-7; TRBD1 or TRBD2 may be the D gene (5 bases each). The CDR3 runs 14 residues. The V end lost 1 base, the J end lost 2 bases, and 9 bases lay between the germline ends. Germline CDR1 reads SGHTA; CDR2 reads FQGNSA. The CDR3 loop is CASSLGGFTYEQYF. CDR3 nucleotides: TGTGCCAGCAGCTTAGGGGGGTTTACCTACGAGCAGTACTTC.

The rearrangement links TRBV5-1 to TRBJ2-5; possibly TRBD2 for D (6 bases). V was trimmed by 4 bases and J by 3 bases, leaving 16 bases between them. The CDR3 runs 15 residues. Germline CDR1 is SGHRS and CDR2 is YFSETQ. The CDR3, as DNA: TGCGCCAGCAGCGTTAGCGGTTCCCGGGAAGAGACCCAGTACTTC. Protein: CASSVSGSREETQYF. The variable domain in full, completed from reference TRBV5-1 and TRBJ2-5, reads KAGVTQTPRYLIKTRGQQVTLSCSPISGHRSVSWYQQTPGQGLQFLFEYFSETQRNKGNFPGRFSGRQFSNSRSEMNVSTLELGDSALYLCASSVSGSREETQYFGPGTRLLVL.

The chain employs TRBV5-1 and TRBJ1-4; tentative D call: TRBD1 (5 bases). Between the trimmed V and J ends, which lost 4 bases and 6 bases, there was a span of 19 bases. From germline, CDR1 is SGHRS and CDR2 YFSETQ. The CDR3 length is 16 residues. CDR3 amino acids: CASSVIPGTRDEKLFF. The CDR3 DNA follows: TGCGCCAGCAGCGTTATCCCCGGGACGCGGGATGAAAAACTGTTTTTT.

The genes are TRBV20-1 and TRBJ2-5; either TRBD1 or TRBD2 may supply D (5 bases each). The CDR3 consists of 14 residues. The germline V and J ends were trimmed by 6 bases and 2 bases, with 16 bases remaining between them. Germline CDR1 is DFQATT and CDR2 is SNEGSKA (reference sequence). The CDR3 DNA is TGCAGTGCCCCTCGGGACGGCAGACAAGAGACCCAGTACTTC. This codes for CSAPRDGRQETQYF.

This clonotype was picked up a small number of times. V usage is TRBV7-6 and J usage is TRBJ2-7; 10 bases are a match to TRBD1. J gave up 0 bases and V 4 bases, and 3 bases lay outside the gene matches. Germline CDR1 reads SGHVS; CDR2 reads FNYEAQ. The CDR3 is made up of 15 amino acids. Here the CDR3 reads CASSWDRGTSYEQYF. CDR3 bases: TGTGCCAGCAGCTGGGACAGGGGAACCTCCTACGAGCAGTACTTC.

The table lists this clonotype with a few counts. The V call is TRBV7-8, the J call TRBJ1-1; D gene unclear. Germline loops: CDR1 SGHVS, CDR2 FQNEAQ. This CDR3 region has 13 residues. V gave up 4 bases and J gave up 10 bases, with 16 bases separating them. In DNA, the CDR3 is TGTGCCAGCAGCTCCCTAATTCCCGGGCCAGCTTTCTTT. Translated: CASSSLIPGPAFF.

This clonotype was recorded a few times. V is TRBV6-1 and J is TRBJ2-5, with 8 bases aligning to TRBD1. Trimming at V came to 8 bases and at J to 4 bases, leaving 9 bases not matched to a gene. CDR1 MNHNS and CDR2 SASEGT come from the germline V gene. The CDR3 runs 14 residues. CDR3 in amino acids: CASLTDRARETQYF. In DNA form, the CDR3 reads TGTGCCAGCTTGACGGACAGGGCGAGAGAGACCCAGTACTTC.

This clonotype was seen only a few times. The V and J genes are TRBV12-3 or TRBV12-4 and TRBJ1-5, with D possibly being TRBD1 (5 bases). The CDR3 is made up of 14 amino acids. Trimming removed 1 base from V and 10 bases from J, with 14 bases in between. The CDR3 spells CASSLGSGVLPQHF. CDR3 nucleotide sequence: TGTGCCAGCAGTTTAGGTTCGGGGGTCCTACCCCAGCATTTT.

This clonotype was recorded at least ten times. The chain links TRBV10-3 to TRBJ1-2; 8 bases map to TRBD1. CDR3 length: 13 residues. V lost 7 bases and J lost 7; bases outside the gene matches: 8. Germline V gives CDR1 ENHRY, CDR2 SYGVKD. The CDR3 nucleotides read TGTGCCATCAATTCAGGGGGCGACGGTGGCTACACCTTC. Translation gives CAINSGGDGGYTF.

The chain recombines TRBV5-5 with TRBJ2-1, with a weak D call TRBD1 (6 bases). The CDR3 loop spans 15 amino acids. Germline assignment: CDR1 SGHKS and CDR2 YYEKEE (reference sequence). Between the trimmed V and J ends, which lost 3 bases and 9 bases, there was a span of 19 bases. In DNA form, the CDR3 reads TGTGCCAGCAGCTGGGGGACACCAACTCACGCTGAGCAGTTCTTC. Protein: CASSWGTPTHAEQFF.

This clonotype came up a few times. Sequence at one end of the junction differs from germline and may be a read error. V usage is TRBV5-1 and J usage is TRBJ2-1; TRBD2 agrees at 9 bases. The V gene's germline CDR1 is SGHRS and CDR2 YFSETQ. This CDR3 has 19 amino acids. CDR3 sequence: CASSFPDRTSETSSNEQFF. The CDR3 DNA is TGCGCCAGCAGCTTTCCGGACAGGACTAGCGAAACATCCTCCAATGAGCAGTTCTTC.

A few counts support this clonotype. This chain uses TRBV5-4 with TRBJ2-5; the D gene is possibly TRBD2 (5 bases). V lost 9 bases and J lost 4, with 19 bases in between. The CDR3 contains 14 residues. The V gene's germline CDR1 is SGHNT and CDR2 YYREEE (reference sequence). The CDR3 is CATSPREGGETQYF. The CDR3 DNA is TGTGCCACCTCCCCCCGGGAAGGTGGAGAGACCCAGTACTTC.